This T cell receptor beta chain was sequenced during a study of T cell changes during pregnancy in multiple sclerosis (dated by TCRdb to between 2018 and 2021). For context, the study as a whole: In women with multiple sclerosis, the researchers looked at how the T cell repertoire shifted as pregnancy progressed.

Note on this clone: Which antigen it targets is not known. Per-base qualities were not stored, and no clone one base away is much larger.

Unmatched junction bases come to 3, with V trimmed by 7 bases and J by 3 bases. CDR1 and CDR2 are read off the germline V gene as SNHLY and FYNNEI. The CDR3 holds 13 amino acids from the cysteine to the phenylalanine. This entry keeps only the CDR3 DNA: 39 bases, framed from base 1. Receptor amplification or capture employed the immunoSEQ multiplex PCR assay. In TCRdb, the immuneACCESS table is reduced to in-frame sequences with V and J assigned. These tables do not hold every clone; where another copy was compared, an unresolved V gene accounts for under half, and the others remain unexplained. In all, the sample holds some 85,000 clones, and 94% of those were seen once. About 0.78% of the sample belongs to the ten largest clones.

This TCR was recovered from a female donor with multiple sclerosis, enrolled in a pregnancy study. Recombination joined TRBV2 with TRBJ2-1, with 7 bases in between that match TRBD1. The sequencing used peripheral blood, collected in the third trimester of pregnancy. The CDR3 amino acid sequence is: CASTRDSYNEQFF. The nucleotide sequence reads TGTGCCAGCACTCGGGACAGCTACAATGAGCAGTTCTTC.